This record concerns one T cell receptor beta chain sequence. What it recognizes is unknown. The data are from a study of regulatory T cells in long-lasting Graves disease. Regarding the study as a whole: Clonotypes that were public and shared totalled some 2,900 in persistent patients versus about 1,000 in new patients. Persistent disease showed a preference for TRBV28, TRBJ1-2 and TRBJ2-5.

In building TCR beta libraries, iRepertoire HTBI primers were used together with Arm-PCR of CDR3 regions. Original handling: Identification across samples found about 65 TRBV and approximately 15 TRBJ segments. TCRdb fed the multiplex PCR reads into MiXCR, producing one record per CDR3 protein. These V and J calls derive from TCRdb rather than the authors' analysis. This sample has hundreds of thousands of distinct CDR3 sequences, with about 18% found just once. The sample's time point: newly diagnosed GD, antithyroid drugs for less than 3 months. The authors made the TCR library using RNA they extracted from PBMCs. The CDR3 runs 14 residues. The germline V and J ends were trimmed by 3 bases and 6 bases, with 17 bases remaining between them. Germline V lookup: CDR1 GTSNPN, CDR2 SVGIG (reference sequence).

The sample was peripheral blood mononuclear cells (PBMCs), taken at new diagnosis, from a patient treated with antithyroid drugs. This sequence was found in a female donor with Graves disease. J is TRBJ1-1 and V is TRBV30, with a tentative D call TRBD1 (5 bases). DNA for the CDR3: TGTGCCTGGAGGGGGGGATGGCAGACGGCTGAAGCTTTCTTT. This sequence encodes CAWRGGWQTAEAFF.